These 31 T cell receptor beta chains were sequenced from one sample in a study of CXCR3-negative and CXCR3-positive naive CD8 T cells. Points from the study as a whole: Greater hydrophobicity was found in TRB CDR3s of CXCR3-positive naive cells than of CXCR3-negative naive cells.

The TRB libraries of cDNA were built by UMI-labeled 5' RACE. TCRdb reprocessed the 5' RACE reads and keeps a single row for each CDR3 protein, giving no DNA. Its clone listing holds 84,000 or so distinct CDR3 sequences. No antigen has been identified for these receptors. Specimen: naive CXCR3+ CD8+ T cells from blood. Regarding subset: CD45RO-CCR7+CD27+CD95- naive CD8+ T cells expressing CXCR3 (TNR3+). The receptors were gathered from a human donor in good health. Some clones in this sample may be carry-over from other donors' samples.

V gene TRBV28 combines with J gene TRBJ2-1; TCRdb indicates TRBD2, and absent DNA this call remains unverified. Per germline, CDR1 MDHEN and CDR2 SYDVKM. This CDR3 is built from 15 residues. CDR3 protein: CASRLPGGVYNEQFF.

CDR3 region: CASSLFGTGPSGELFF. The chain employs TRBV12-3 or TRBV12-4 and TRBJ2-2; TCRdb's D call, TRBD1, is unchecked because there is no DNA. The CDR3 extends over 16 amino acids.

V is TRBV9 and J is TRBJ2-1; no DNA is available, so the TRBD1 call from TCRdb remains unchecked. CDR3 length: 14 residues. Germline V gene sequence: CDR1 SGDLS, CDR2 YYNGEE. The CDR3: CASSVEDGGNEQFF.

The CDR3 region is CASSFVAGAGGYTF. The V call is TRBV27, the J call TRBJ1-2; with no DNA, the TCRdb D assignment of TRBD1 cannot be verified. CDR1 and CDR2 (germline): MNHEY, SMNVEV (reference sequence). This CDR3 spans 14 amino acids.

The CDR3 protein is CASSLKFGGWSTDTQYF. The chain has TRBV28 and TRBJ2-3; TCRdb's assignment of TRBD1 cannot be checked, as there is no DNA. Germline loops: CDR1 MDHEN, CDR2 SYDVKM. The CDR3 length is 17 residues. Full variable domain (outside the CDR3, taken from reference TRBV28 and TRBJ2-3): DVKVTQSSRYLVKRTGEKVFLECVQDMDHENMFWYRQDPGLGLRLIYFSYDVKMKEKGDIPEGYSVSREKKERFSLILESASTNQTSMYLCASSLKFGGWSTDTQYFGPGTRLTVL.

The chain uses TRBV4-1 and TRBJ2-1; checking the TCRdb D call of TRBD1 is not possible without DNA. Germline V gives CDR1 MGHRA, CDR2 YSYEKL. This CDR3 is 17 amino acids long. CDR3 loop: CASSHRPTGEKYNEQFF.

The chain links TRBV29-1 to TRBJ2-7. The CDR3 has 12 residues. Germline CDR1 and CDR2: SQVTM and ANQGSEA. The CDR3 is CSVVGNENEQYF.

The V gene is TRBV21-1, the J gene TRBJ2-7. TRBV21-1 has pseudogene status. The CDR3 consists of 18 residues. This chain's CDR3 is CASSSDSKSFPSRYEQYF.

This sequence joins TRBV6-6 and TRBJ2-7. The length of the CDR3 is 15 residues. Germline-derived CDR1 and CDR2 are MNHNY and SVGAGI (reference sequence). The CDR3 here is CASSYRAGSGYEQYF.

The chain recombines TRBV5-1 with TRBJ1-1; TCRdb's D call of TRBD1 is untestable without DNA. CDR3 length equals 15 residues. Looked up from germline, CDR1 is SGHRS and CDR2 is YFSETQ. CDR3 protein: CASSLSQGANTEAFF.

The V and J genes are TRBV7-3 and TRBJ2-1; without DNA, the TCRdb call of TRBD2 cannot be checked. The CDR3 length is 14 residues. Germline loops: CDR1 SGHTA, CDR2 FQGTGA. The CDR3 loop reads CASSLIAEGHEQFF.

CDR3: CASSFRQENSPLHF. The genes are TRBV5-6 and TRBJ1-6. Per germline, CDR1 SGHDT and CDR2 YYEEEE. CDR3 length equals 14 residues.

CDR3 in amino acids: CASSLGAEYGQYF. The rearrangement uses TRBV7-3 and TRBJ2-7; TCRdb's D gene call, TRBD1, goes unchecked for lack of DNA. The CDR3 sequence is 13 residues long. Germline lookup yields CDR1 SGHTA and CDR2 FQGTGA.

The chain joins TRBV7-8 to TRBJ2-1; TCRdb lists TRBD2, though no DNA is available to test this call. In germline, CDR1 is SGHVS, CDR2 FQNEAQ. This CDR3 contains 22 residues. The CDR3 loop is CASSLVGYLDRPSPSSYNEQFF.

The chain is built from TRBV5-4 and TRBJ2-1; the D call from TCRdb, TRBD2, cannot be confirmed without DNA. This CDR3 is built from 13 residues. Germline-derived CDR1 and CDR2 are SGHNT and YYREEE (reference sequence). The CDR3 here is CASSPGLAGLSFF.

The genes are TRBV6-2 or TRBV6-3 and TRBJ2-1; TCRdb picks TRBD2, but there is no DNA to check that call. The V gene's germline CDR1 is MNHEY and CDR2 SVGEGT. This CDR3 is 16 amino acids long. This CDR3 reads CASSWKTSGGFDEQFF.

The CDR3 protein is CSVGRGEETQYF. The gene calls are TRBV29-1 and TRBJ2-5; without DNA, the TCRdb call of TRBD1 cannot be checked. The CDR3 loop spans 12 amino acids. Germline assignment: CDR1 SQVTM and CDR2 ANQGSEA.

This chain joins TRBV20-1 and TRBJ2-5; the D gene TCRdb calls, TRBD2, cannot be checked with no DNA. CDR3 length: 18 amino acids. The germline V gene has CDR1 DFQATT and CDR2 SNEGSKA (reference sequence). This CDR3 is CSARDRSSSAWYQETQYF.

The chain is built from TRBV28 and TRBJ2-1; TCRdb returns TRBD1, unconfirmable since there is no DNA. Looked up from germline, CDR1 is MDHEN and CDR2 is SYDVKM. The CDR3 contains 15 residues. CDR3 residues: CASRLGQPPYNEQFF.

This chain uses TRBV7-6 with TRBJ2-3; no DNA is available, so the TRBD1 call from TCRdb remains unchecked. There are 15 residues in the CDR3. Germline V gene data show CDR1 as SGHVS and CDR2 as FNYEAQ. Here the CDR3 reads CASSLVQGRSDTQYF.

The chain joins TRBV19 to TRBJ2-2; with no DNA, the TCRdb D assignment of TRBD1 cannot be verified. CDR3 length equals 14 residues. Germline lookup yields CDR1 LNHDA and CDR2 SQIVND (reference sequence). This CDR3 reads CASGTFGGAGELFF.

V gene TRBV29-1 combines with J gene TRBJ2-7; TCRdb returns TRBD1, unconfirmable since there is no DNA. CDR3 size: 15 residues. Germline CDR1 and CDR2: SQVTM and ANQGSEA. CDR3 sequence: CSVAPGTGSTYEQYF.

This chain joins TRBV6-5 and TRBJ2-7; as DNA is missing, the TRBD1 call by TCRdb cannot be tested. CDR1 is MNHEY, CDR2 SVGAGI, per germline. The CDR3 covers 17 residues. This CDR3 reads CASSYSVGDRHSYEQYF.

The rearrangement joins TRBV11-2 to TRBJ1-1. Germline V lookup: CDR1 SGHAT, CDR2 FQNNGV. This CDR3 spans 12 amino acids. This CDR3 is CASSLGYAEAFF.

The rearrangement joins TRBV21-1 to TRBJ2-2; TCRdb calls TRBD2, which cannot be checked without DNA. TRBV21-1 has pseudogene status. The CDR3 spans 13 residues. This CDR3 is CASRGEATGELFF.

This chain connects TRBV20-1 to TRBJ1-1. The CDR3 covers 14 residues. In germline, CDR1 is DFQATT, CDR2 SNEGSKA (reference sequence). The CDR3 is CSANRDGRYTEAFF.

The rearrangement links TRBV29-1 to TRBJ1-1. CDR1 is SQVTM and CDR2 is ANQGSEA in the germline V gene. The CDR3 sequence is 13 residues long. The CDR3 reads CSVEGEVNTEAFF.

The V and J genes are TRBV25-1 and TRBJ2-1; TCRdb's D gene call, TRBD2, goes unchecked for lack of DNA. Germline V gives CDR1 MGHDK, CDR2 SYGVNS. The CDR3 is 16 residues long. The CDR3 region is CASSEPGLAGYNEQFF.

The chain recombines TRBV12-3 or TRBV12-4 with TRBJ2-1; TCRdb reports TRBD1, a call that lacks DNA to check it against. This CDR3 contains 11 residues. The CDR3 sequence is CASSPGPEQFF.

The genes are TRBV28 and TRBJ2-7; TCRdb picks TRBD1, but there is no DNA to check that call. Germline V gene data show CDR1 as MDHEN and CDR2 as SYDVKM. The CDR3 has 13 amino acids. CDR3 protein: CASSTPRSYEQYF.

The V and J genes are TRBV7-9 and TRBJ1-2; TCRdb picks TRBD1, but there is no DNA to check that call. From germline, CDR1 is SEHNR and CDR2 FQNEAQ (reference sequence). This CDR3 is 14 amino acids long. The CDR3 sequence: CASSLGVVTGGYTF.